Each of the 4 T cell receptor beta chains below was sequenced from the same sample in a study of metastatic and nonmetastatic thyroid tumors. MiXCR was used by TCRdb to re-call the PCR reads. This sample has about 93,000 clones; approximately 9% occur once, and the top ten carry more than 8%. Thyroid surgery was preceded by no treatment in any patient. The sequenced sample consisted of blood. The receptors were gathered from a female donor with papillary thyroid cancer or a benign thyroid nodule (not recorded which). Some clones in this sample may be carry-over from other donors' samples.

This clone was recorded many times. Other DNA sequences within the sample encode an identical CDR3. The V and J genes are TRBV12-3 or TRBV12-4 and TRBJ1-1, with TRBD1 matching over 11 bases. The ends lost 6 bases at V and 4 bases at J; junction bases unmatched: 7. CDR3 length: 15 amino acids. This chain's CDR3 is CASSYGTGGVTEAFF. In DNA, the CDR3 is TGTGCCAGCAGCTACGGGACAGGGGGGGTCACTGAAGCTTTCTTT.

The V and J genes are TRBV20-1 and TRBJ1-2; 7 bases match TRBD1. With 7 bases clipped from V and 8 bases from J, the junction kept 13 bases outside the gene matches. The germline CDR1 and CDR2 sequences are DFQATT and SNEGSKA (reference sequence). The CDR3 has 13 residues. CDR3 sequence: CSVPRDSGGGYTF. In DNA, the CDR3 is TGCAGTGTCCCCCGGGACAGCGGCGGGGGCTACACCTTC.

This clone was counted many times. The chain combines TRBV3-1 with TRBJ2-2; 8 positions match TRBD2. V dropped 6 bases and J dropped 0; count of bases not matched to a gene: 3. The length of the CDR3 is 15 residues. Germline lookup yields CDR1 LGHDT and CDR2 YNNKEL (reference sequence). CDR3 in DNA: TGTGCCAGCAGTCGACTAGCGACGAACACCGGGGAGCTGTTTTTT. It specifies CASSRLATNTGELFF.

This clone appeared many times. Additional DNA sequences in this sample encode the identical CDR3. The gene calls are TRBV7-9 and TRBJ1-4; D ambiguous. Trimming cost V 3 bases and J 4 bases, with 6 bases left between them. Germline V gene lookup returns CDR1 SEHNR and CDR2 FQNEAQ (reference sequence). CDR3 length: 13 amino acids. CDR3: CASSFRGNEKLFF. The CDR3 bases are TGTGCCAGCAGCTTTCGGGGTAATGAAAAACTGTTTTTT.